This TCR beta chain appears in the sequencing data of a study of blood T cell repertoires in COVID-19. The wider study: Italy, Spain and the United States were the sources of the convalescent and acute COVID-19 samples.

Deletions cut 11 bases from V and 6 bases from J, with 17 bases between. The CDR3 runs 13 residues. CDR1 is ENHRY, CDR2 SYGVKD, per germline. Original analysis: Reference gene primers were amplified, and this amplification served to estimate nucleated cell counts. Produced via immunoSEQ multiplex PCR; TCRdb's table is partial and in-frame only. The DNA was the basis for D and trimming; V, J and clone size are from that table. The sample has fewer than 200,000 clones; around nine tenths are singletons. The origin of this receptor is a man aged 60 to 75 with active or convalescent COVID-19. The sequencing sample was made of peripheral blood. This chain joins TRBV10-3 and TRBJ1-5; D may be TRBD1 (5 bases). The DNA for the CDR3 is TGTGCCTCCCAGGGCAGGGAGGGTCAGCCCCAGCATTTT. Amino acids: CASQGREGQPQHF.